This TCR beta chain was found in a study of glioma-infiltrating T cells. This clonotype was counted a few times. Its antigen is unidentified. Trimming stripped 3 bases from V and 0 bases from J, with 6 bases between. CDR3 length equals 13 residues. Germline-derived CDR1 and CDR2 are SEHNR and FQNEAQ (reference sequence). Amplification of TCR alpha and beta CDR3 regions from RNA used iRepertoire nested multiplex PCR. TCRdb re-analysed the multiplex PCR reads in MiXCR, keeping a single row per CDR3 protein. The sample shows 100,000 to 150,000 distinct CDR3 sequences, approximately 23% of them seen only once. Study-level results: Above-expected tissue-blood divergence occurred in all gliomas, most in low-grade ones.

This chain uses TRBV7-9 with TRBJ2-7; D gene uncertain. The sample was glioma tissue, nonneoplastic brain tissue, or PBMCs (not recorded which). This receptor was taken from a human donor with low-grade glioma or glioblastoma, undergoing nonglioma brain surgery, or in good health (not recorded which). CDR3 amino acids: CASSFLSSYEQYF. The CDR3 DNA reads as TGTGCCAGCAGCTTTCTTAGCTCCTACGAGCAGTACTTC.